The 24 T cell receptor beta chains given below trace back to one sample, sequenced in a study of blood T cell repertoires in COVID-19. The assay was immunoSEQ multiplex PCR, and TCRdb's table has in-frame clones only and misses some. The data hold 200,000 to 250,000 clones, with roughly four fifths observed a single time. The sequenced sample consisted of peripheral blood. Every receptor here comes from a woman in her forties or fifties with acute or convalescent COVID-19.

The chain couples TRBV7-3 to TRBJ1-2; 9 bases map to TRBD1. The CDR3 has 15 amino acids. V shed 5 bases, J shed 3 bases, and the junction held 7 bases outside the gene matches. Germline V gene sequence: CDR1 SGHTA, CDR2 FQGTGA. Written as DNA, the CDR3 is TGTGCCAGCAGCCCGACAGGGGGAATTGACTATGGCTACACCTTC. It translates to CASSPTGGIDYGYTF. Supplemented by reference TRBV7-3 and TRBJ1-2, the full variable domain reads GAGVSQTPSNKVTEKGKYVELRCDPISGHTALYWYRQSLGQGPEFLIYFQGTGAADDSGLPNDRFFAVRPEGSVSTLKIQRTERGDSAVYLCASSPTGGIDYGYTFGSGTRLTVV.

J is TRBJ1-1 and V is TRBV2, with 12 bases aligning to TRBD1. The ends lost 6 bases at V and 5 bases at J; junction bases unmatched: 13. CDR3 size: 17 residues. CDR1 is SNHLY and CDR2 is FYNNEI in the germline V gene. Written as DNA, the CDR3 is TGTGCCAGCAGGGGACAGGGGGCGCCGGGTCCACGGACTGAAGCTTTCTTT. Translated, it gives CASRGQGAPGPRTEAFF.

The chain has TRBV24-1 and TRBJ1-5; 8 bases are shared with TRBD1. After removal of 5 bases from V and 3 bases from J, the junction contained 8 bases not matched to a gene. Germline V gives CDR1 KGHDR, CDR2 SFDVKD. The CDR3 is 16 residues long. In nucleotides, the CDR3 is TGTGCCACCAGTGGAGCGTCAGGGGGCAACAATCAGCCCCAGCATTTT. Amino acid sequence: CATSGASGGNNQPQHF.

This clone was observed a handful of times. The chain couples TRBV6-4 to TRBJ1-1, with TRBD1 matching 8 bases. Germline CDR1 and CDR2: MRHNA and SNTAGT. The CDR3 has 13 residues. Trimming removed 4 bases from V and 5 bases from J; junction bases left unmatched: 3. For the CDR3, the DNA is TGTGCCAGCAGTGCCCGACAGGGGACTGAAGCTTTCTTT. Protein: CASSARQGTEAFF.

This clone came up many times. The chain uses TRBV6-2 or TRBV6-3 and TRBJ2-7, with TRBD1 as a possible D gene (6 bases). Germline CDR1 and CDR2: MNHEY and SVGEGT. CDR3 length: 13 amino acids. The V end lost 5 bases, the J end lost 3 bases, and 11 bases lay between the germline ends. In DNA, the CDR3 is TGTGCCAGCAGTACTACAGGGAACTACGAGCAGTACTTC. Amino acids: CASSTTGNYEQYF.

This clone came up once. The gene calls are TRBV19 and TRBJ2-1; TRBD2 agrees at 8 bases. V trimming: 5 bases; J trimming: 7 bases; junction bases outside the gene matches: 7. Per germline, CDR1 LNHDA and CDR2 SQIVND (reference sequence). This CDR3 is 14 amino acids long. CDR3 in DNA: TGTGCCAGTAGTGTGACTAGCGTCCGGAATGAGCAGTTCTTC. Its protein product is CASSVTSVRNEQFF.

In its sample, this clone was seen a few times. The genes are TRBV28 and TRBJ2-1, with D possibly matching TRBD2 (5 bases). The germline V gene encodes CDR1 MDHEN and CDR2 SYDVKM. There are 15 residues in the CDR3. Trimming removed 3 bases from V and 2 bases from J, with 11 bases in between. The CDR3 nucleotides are TGTGCCAGCAGTTTGGCCCCGGGAACCTACAATGAGCAGTTCTTC. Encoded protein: CASSLAPGTYNEQFF.

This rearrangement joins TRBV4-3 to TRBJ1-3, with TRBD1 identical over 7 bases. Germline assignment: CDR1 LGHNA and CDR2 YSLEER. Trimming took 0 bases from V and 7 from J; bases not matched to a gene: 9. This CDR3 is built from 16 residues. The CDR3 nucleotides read TGCGCCAGCAGCCAAGATAATAGGGGGCAGGGGAACACCATATATTTT. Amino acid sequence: CASSQDNRGQGNTIYF.

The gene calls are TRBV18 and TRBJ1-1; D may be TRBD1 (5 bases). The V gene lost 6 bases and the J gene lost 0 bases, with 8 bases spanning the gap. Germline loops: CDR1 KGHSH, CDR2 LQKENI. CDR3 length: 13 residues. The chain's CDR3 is CASSGLMNTEAFF. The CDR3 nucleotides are TGTGCCAGCTCGGGACTGATGAACACTGAAGCTTTCTTT.

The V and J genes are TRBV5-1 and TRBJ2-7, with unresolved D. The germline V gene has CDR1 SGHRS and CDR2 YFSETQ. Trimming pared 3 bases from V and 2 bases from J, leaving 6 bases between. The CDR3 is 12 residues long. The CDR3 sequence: CASSSNAYEQYF. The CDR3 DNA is TGCGCCAGCAGCTCTAATGCCTACGAGCAGTACTTC.

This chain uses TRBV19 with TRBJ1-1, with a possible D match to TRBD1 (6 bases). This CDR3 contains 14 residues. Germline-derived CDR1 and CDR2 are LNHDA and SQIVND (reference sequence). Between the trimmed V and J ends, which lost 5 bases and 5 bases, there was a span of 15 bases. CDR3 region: CASSVSGERTEAFF. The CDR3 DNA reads TGTGCCAGTAGTGTGTCAGGGGAAAGGACTGAAGCTTTCTTT.

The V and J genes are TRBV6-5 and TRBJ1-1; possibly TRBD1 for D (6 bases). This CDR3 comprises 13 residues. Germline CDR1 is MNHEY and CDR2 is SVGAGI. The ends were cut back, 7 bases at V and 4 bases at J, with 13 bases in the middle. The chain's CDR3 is CASNGGLGTEAFF. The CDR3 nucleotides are TGTGCCAGCAATGGGGGCTTGGGCACTGAAGCTTTCTTT.

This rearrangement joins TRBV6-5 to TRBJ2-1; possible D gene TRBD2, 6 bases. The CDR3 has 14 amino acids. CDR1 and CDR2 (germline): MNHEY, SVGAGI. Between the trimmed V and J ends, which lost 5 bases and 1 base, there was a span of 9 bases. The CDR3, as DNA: TGTGCCAGCAGTCGCCGGGAGTCCTACAATGAGCAGTTCTTC. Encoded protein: CASSRRESYNEQFF.

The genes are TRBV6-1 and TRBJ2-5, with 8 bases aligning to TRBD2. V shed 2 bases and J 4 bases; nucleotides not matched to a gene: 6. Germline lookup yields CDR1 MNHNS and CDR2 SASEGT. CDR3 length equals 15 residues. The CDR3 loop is CASSERAGGRETQYF. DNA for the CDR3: TGTGCCAGCAGTGAAAGGGCGGGGGGCCGAGAGACCCAGTACTTC.

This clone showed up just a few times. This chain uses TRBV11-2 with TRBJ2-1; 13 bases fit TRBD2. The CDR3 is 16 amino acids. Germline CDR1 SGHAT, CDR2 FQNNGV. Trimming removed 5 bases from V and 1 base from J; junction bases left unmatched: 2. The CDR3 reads CASSRGLAGSYNEQFF. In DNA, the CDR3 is TGTGCCAGCAGCCGGGGACTAGCGGGATCCTACAATGAGCAGTTCTTC.

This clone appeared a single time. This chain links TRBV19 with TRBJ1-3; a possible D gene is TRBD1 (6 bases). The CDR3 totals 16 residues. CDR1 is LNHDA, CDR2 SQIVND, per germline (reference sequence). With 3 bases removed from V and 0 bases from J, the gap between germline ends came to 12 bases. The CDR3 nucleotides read TGTGCCAGTAGTATCTTTTGGACAGACTCTGGAAACACCATATATTTT. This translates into CASSIFWTDSGNTIYF.

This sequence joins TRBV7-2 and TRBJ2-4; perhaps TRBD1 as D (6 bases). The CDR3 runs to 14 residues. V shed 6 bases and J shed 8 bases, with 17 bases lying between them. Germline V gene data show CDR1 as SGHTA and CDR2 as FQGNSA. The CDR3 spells CASSPGHLTHIQYF. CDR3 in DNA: TGTGCCAGCAGTCCGGGACACCTCACTCACATTCAGTACTTC.

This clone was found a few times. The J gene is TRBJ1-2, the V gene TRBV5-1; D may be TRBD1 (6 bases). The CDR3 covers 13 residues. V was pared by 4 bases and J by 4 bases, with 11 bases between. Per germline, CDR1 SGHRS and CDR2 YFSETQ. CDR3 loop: CASSPDSRYGYTF. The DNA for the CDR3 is TGCGCCAGCAGCCCGGACAGTCGCTATGGCTACACCTTC. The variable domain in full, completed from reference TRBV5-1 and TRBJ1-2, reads KAGVTQTPRYLIKTRGQQVTLSCSPISGHRSVSWYQQTPGQGLQFLFEYFSETQRNKGNFPGRFSGRQFSNSRSEMNVSTLELGDSALYLCASSPDSRYGYTFGSGTRLTVV.

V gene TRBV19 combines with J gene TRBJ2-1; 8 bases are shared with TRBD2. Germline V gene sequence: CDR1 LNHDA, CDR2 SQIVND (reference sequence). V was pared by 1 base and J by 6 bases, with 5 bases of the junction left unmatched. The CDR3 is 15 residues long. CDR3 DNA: TGTGCCAGTAGTATAGCTTCACTAGCGGCCAATGAGCAGTTCTTC. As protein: CASSIASLAANEQFF.

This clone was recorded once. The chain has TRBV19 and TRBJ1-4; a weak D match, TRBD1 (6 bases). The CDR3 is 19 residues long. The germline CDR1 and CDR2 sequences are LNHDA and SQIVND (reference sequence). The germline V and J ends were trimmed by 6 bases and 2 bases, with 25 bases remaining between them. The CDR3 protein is CASRRYVGTSRTTNEKLFF. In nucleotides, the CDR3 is TGTGCCAGTAGACGGTATGTAGGGACAAGTCGGACGACTAATGAAAAACTGTTTTTT.

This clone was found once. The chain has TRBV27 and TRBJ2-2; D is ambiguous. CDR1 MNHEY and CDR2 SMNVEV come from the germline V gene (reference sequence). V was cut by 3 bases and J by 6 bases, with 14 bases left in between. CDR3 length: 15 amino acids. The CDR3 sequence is CASSFENTLPGELFF. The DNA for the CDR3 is TGTGCCAGCAGTTTCGAGAATACTTTGCCCGGGGAGCTGTTTTTT.

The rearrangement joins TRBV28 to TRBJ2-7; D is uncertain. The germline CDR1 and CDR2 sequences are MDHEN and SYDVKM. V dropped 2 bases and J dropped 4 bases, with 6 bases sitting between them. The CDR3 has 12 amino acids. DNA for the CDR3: TGTGCCAGCAGTTTACTAGATTACGAGCAGTACTTC. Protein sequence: CASSLLDYEQYF.

In DNA, the CDR3 is TGTGCCACCAGCAGGGATGGGGCCTATGGCTACACCTTC. Translated, it gives CATSRDGAYGYTF. The chain carries TRBV15 and TRBJ1-2; D perhaps matches TRBD1 (5 bases). The CDR3 is 13 amino acids. Trimming removed 3 bases from V and 4 bases from J, with 9 bases in between. Per the germline V gene, CDR1 is LNHNV and CDR2 is YYDKDF (reference sequence).

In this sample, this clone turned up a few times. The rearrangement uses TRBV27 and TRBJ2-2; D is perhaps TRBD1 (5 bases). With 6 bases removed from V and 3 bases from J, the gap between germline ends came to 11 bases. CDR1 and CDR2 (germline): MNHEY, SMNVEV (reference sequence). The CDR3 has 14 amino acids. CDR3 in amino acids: CASRPQGYTGELFF. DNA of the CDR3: TGTGCCAGCAGACCTCAGGGATACACCGGGGAGCTGTTTTTT.